The 24 T cell receptor beta chains given below trace back to one sample, sequenced in a study of regulatory T cells in long-lasting Graves disease. Researchers made TCR beta libraries by using iRepertoire HTBI primers and running Arm-PCR on CDR3 regions. One entry per CDR3 protein results from TCRdb running MiXCR on the multiplex PCR reads. This sample carries around 250,000 distinct CDR3 sequences, 18% of them seen once, and the ten largest clones take 13% to 15%. Regarding time point: newly diagnosed GD, antithyroid drugs for less than 3 months. After RNA was extracted from PBMCs, the TCR library was made from it. The data also belong to a second study, concerning T cells in Graves' hyperthyroidism and ophthalmopathy.

Source: peripheral blood mononuclear cells (PBMCs), taken at new diagnosis, from a patient treated with antithyroid drugs. The receptor set was obtained from a woman younger than 45 with Graves disease.

This clonotype was counted at least ten times. The chain combines TRBV18 with TRBJ2-3; possibly TRBD1 for D (6 bases). The ends were cut back, 0 bases at V and 7 bases at J, with 14 bases in the middle. The CDR3 runs 15 residues. CDR1 and CDR2 (germline): KGHSH, LQKENI. The CDR3 protein is CASSPPAGDWNTQYF. The CDR3 bases are TGTGCCAGCTCACCACCCGCAGGGGATTGGAATACGCAGTATTTT.

For the CDR3, the DNA is TGCGCCAGCAGCTTGGGGAGAGAGGTTCGGGGGGTTGGGGACGAGCAGTACTTC. It encodes CASSLGREVRGVGDEQYF. This sequence joins TRBV5-1 and TRBJ2-7; 7 bases match TRBD2. The CDR3 sequence is 18 residues long. Trimming took 0 bases from V and 5 from J; bases not matched to a gene: 17. Germline V CDR1 and CDR2: SGHRS, YFSETQ. Variable domain in full (rest from reference TRBV5-1 and TRBJ2-7): KAGVTQTPRYLIKTRGQQVTLSCSPISGHRSVSWYQQTPGQGLQFLFEYFSETQRNKGNFPGRFSGRQFSNSRSEMNVSTLELGDSALYLCASSLGREVRGVGDEQYFGPGTRLTVT.

Concerning this clonotype itself: A far larger clone is one base from this, pointing to a likely read error. The chain joins TRBV7-2 to TRBJ2-1, with 14 bases lining up with TRBD2. This CDR3 region has 16 residues. The germline CDR1 and CDR2 sequences are SGHTA and FQGNSA. V trimming: 10 bases; J trimming: 8 bases; junction bases outside the gene matches: 13. In DNA, the CDR3 is TGTGCCAACGCCTTGGGCCAGGGACTAGCGGGGGATGAGCAGTTCTTC. Protein: CANALGQGLAGDEQFF.

There are a few counts of this clonotype. The J gene is TRBJ1-2, the V gene TRBV5-1; maybe TRBD1 (5 bases). This CDR3 spans 17 amino acids. CDR1 SGHRS and CDR2 YFSETQ come from the germline V gene. The V and J ends lost 6 bases and 0 bases respectively, with 21 bases between them. The DNA of the CDR3 is TGCGCCAGCAAGCTAGAGGGACCGGACGGATCTAACTATGGCTACACCTTC. Its translation: CASKLEGPDGSNYGYTF.

In its sample, this clonotype was seen many times. The chain uses TRBV5-1 and TRBJ1-1; D is undetermined. Germline CDR1 reads SGHRS; CDR2 reads YFSETQ. This CDR3 has 13 residues. Trimming shortened V by 2 bases and J by 4 bases, and 9 bases separated the two germline ends. The CDR3 spells CASSFEGFTEAFF. CDR3 DNA: TGCGCCAGCAGCTTTGAGGGATTCACTGAAGCTTTCTTT.

This clonotype was recorded many times. The chain is built from TRBV4-1 and TRBJ1-5, with 7 bases aligning to TRBD1. With 3 bases clipped from V and 9 bases from J, the junction kept 11 bases outside the gene matches. CDR1 is MGHRA, CDR2 YSYEKL, per germline. The CDR3 has 15 amino acids. The CDR3 here is CASSQRQGNARPQHF. As DNA, the CDR3 is TGCGCCAGCAGCCAGAGACAGGGCAATGCGCGGCCCCAGCATTTT.

This clonotype was seen a few times. This chain connects TRBV14 to TRBJ1-3, with D unclear. V was pared by 1 base and J by 5 bases, with 0 bases between. Per germline, CDR1 SGHDN and CDR2 FVKESK. This CDR3 contains 11 residues. CDR3 bases: TGTGCCAGCAGCCAAGGAAACACCATATATTTT. Translation gives CASSQGNTIYF.

This clonotype was observed at least ten times. V is TRBV18 and J is TRBJ2-5, with TRBD1 matching over 11 bases. The CDR3 loop spans 15 amino acids. Germline lookup yields CDR1 KGHSH and CDR2 LQKENI. V shed 2 bases and J 1 base; nucleotides not matched to a gene: 0. The CDR3 nucleotides read TGTGCCAGCTCACCAGGGACAGGGGGCCAAGAGACCCAGTACTTC. As protein: CASSPGTGGQETQYF.

This clonotype was recorded many times. V usage is TRBV2 and J usage is TRBJ2-5; 8 bases are shared with TRBD1. Germline values: CDR1 SNHLY, CDR2 FYNNEI. There are 14 residues in the CDR3. The V segment lost 2 bases and the J segment 5 bases; nucleotides outside the gene matches: 4. This CDR3 is CASSESGGLETQYF. The CDR3 region has the DNA TGTGCCAGCAGTGAATCAGGGGGCTTGGAGACCCAGTACTTC.

This clonotype was recorded many times. The CDR3 bases are TGTGCCAGCAGCGTAGGAGGGACTAATGAAAAACTGTTTTTT. It encodes CASSVGGTNEKLFF. This chain links TRBV9 with TRBJ1-4; D is unclear. Germline CDR1 and CDR2: SGDLS and YYNGEE. Trimming took off 0 bases at V and 2 bases at J, with 5 bases between the two ends. The length of the CDR3 is 14 residues.

This clonotype was seen at least ten times. The chain combines TRBV25-1 with TRBJ1-1; D is undetermined. Between the trimmed V and J ends, which lost 8 bases and 2 bases, there was a span of 9 bases. The CDR3 runs to 12 residues. Germline CDR1 reads MGHDK; CDR2 reads SYGVNS. CDR3 nucleotide sequence: TGTGCCAGCTCCACTTCCAACACTGAAGCTTTCTTT. Translated, it gives CASSTSNTEAFF.

This clonotype was seen ten or more times. CDR3 sequence (DNA): TGCGCCAGCAGCTTGGGGCTGGACAGGGGGCTTGGCTACACCTTC. The encoded protein is CASSLGLDRGLGYTF. This chain connects TRBV5-1 to TRBJ1-2; 11 nucleotides match TRBD1. The J segment lost 7 bases and the V segment lost 0 bases, leaving 5 bases of the junction unmatched. This CDR3 is built from 15 residues. Germline assignment: CDR1 SGHRS and CDR2 YFSETQ.

In the case of this clonotype: Just one base apart from a much larger clone, this may be a read error. J is TRBJ2-1 and V is TRBV20-1, with unresolved D. The germline V gene encodes CDR1 DFQATT and CDR2 SNEGSKA (reference sequence). Trimming stripped 1 base from V and 6 bases from J, with 13 bases between. The CDR3 is 14 amino acids. For the CDR3, the DNA is TGCAGTGCTAGAGCGGACCCAACCAGCAATGAGCAGTTCTTC. This gives the protein CSARADPTSNEQFF.

This clonotype was observed many times. The chain carries TRBV20-1 and TRBJ2-7; no reliable D call. Trimming pared 6 bases from V and 3 bases from J, leaving 9 bases between. From germline, CDR1 is DFQATT and CDR2 SNEGSKA (reference sequence). This CDR3 is built from 11 residues. The CDR3 DNA follows: TGCAGTGCCCGATCCAACTACGAGCAGTACTTC. Translated: CSARSNYEQYF.

Concerning this clonotype itself: It is likely a read error: a sequence one base away is far more abundant. Given the absence of the conserved phenylalanine or tryptophan at the CDR3 end, a read error is likely. The chain combines TRBV12-3 or TRBV12-4 with TRBJ2-7; D unresolved. The V and J ends lost 6 bases and 7 bases respectively, with 10 bases between them. This CDR3 contains 11 residues. CDR3 in DNA: TGTGCCAGCAGCCAATCAAGAGAGCAGTACCTC. It translates to CASSQSREQYL.

The chain employs TRBV5-1 and TRBJ2-5; TRBD1 matches 7 bases. This CDR3 contains 15 residues. Germline assignment: CDR1 SGHRS and CDR2 YFSETQ. V was clipped by 1 base and J by 5 bases; unmatched bases: 8. For the CDR3, the DNA is TGCGCCAGCAGCTTGACAGGGGATGTTATTGAGACCCAGTACTTC. This gives the protein CASSLTGDVIETQYF.

This clonotype was picked up many times. The chain combines TRBV5-6 with TRBJ2-3; TRBD1 matches 8 bases. This CDR3 has 15 amino acids. Germline CDR1 SGHDT, CDR2 YYEEEE. The V segment lost 3 bases and the J segment 5 bases; nucleotides outside the gene matches: 8. This CDR3 is CASSSIRGPGDTQYF. DNA of the CDR3: TGTGCCAGCAGCTCCATCAGGGGGCCAGGAGATACGCAGTATTTT.

DNA of the CDR3: TGTGCCAGCAGCTTCTTCCATACCGGGGAGCTGTTTTTT. This codes for CASSFFHTGELFF. The V gene is TRBV7-3, the J gene TRBJ2-2; D is uncertain. Per germline, CDR1 SGHTA and CDR2 FQGTGA. Trimming stripped 3 bases from V and 5 bases from J, with 7 bases between. The CDR3 consists of 13 residues.

At least ten counts were recorded for this clonotype. The chain links TRBV2 to TRBJ1-4, with 8 bases lining up with TRBD1. The ends lost 6 bases at V and 8 bases at J; junction bases unmatched: 11. There are 15 residues in the CDR3. CDR1 is SNHLY and CDR2 is FYNNEI in the germline V gene. The CDR3 DNA is TGTGCCAGCAGGAACTACAGGGGGGCTGGGGAAAAACTGTTTTTT. This translates into CASRNYRGAGEKLFF.

In its sample, this clonotype was seen many times. The chain has TRBV2 and TRBJ2-1; D may correspond to TRBD1 or TRBD2 (5 bases each). There are 13 residues in the CDR3. Germline CDR1 and CDR2: SNHLY and FYNNEI. The V end was cut by 6 bases, the J end by 5 bases, with 11 bases between. The CDR3 bases are TGTGCCAGCAGGAGGTGGGGACACAATGAGCAGTTCTTC. It is translated as CASRRWGHNEQFF. Using reference TRBV2 and TRBJ2-1 for the parts outside the CDR3, the full variable domain is EPEVTQTPSHQVTQMGQEVILRCVPISNHLYFYWYRQILGQKVEFLVSFYNNEISEKSEIFDDQFSVERPDGSNFTLKIRSTKLEDSAMYFCASRRWGHNEQFFGPGTRLTVL.

The chain recombines TRBV7-9 with TRBJ2-5; 8 nucleotides line up with TRBD2. CDR1 is SEHNR and CDR2 is FQNEAQ in the germline V gene (reference sequence). This CDR3 region has 15 residues. V was clipped by 3 bases and J by 4 bases; unmatched bases: 7. In DNA form, the CDR3 reads TGTGCCAGCAGCTTTCGGGAGGGCCCTCGAGAGACCCAGTACTTC. This codes for CASSFREGPRETQYF.

This clonotype was counted ten times or more. The rearrangement links TRBV2 to TRBJ1-5; D not resolved. The CDR3 covers 15 residues. Germline V CDR1 and CDR2: SNHLY, FYNNEI. V was clipped by 4 bases and J by 7 bases, with 17 bases between them. The CDR3 region has the DNA TGTGCCAGCAGTGTAGGAGGCAGCCAAGGGCAGCCCCAGCATTTT. Protein: CASSVGGSQGQPQHF.

Comment on this clonotype: A read error may explain this, as a much larger clone is one base away. Without the conserved terminal phenylalanine or tryptophan, this CDR3 likely stems from a read error. V usage is TRBV7-2 and J usage is TRBJ2-5, with 7 nucleotides matching TRBD2. Trimming at V came to 3 bases and at J to 5 bases, leaving 3 bases not matched to a gene. In germline, CDR1 is SGHTA, CDR2 FQGNSA. The CDR3 extends over 13 amino acids. As DNA, the CDR3 is TGTGCCAGCAGCTTGGGGGGGGTCGAGACCCAGTACTGC. Protein sequence: CASSLGGVETQYC.

This clonotype was detected many times. The rearrangement joins TRBV12-5 to TRBJ2-3; either TRBD1 or TRBD2 may supply D (5 bases each). Trimming shortened V by 6 bases and J by 6 bases, and 16 bases separated the two germline ends. The CDR3 is made up of 14 amino acids. The germline CDR1 and CDR2 sequences are LGHNT and FRNRAP. CDR3 protein: CASGAKEGWDTQYF. CDR3 in DNA: TGTGCTAGTGGCGCAAAAGAGGGGTGGGATACGCAGTATTTT.